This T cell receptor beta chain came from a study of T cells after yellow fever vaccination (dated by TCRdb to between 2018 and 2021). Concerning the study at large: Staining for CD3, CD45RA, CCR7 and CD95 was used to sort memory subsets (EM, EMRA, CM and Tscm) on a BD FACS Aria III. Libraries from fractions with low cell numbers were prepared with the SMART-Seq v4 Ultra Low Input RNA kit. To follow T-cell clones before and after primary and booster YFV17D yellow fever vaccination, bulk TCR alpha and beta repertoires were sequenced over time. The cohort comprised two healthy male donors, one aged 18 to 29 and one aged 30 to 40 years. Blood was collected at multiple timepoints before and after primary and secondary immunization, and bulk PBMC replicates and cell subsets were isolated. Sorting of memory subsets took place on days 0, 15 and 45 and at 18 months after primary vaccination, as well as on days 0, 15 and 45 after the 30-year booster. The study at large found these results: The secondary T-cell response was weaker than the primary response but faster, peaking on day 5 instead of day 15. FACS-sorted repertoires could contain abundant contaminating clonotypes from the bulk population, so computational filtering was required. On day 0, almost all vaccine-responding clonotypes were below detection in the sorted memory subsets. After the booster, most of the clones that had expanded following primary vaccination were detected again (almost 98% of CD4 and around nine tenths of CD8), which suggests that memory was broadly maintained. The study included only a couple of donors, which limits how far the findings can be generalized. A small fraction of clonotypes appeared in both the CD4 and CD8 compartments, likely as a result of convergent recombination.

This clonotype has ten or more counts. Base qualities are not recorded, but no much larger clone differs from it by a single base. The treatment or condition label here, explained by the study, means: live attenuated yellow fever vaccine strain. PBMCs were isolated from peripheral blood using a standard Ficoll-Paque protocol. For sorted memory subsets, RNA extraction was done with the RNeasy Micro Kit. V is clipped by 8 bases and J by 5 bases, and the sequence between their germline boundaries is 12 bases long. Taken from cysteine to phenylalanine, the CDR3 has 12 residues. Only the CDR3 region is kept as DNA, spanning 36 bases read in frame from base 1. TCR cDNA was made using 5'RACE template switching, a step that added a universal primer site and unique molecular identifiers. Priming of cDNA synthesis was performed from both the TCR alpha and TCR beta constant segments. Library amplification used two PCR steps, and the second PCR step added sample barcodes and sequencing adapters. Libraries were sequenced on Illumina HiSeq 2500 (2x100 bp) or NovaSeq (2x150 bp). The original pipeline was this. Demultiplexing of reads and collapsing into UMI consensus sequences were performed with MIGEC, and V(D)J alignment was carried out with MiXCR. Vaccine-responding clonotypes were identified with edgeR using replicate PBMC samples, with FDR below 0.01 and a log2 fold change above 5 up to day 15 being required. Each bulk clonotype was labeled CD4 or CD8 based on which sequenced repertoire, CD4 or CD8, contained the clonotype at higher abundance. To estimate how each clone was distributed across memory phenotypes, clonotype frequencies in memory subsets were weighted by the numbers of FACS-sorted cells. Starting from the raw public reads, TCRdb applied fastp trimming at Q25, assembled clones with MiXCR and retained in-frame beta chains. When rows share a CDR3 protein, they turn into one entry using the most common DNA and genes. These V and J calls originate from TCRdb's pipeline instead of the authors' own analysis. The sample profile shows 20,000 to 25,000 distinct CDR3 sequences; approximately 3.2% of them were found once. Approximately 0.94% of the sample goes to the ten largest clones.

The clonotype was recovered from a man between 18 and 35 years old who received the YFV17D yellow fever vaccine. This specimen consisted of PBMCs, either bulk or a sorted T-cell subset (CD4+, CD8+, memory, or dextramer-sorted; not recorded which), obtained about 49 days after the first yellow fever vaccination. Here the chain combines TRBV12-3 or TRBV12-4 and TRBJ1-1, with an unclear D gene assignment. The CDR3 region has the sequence CASAPAGTEAFF. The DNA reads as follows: TGTGCCAGCGCCCCGGCGGGAACTGAAGCTTTCTTT.